Reported below is one TCR beta chain. The data are from a study of blood T cell repertoires in COVID-19. About the research overall: Sites in the United States, Italy and Spain provided acute and convalescent COVID-19 samples. The cDNA or gDNA used as material had been derived from T cells, B-cell-depleted T cells, or PBMCs.

Enrolled during active infection, Seattle patients were then followed longitudinally. Original analysis: Using reference gene primer amplification, nucleated cell counts were estimated. Data came from immunoSEQ multiplex PCR; TCRdb stores just in-frame clones and leaves some out. The V and J calls and clone size come from that table; D and trimming were worked out from the DNA. Here the sample spans around 210,000 clones, approximately 85% being singletons. This CDR3 has 18 amino acids. CDR1 is SGHRS and CDR2 is YFSETQ in the germline V gene. The V and J ends lost 1 base and 3 bases, in that order; junction bases with no gene match: 10.

The sample comprised peripheral blood. The source of this sequence is a man aged 50 to 59 with COVID-19, enrolled during active disease. V and J are TRBV5-1 and TRBJ2-2; 9 positions agree with TRBD2. The CDR3 bases are TGCGCCAGCAGCTTGAGTAGCGGGGGCTATCCCCACACCGGGGAGCTGTTTTTT. This encodes CASSLSSGGYPHTGELFF.